The 21 T cell receptor beta chains given below trace back to one sample, sequenced in a study of beta chain features in type 1 diabetes. All of the isolated RNA was reverse transcribed, so expressed TCRB transcripts were sequenced. The repertoire was sequenced with immunoSEQ multiplex PCR; TCRdb's copy has only in-frame clones and lacks some. The sample consists of about 660,000 clones, about an eighth of them appearing once. Their cognate antigens are unknown. Findings and limits, study-wide: In all four CD4+ subsets, TCRB CDR3 length was significantly, moderately reduced in type 1 diabetes.

Material for sequencing was naive CD4+ T cells from blood. These receptors all come from a young man with type 1 diabetes.

The chain uses TRBV25-1 and TRBJ1-1; D might be TRBD1 (5 bases). The CDR3 has 14 residues. The germline V gene has CDR1 MGHDK and CDR2 SYGVNS. V was shortened by 5 bases and J by 3 bases, with 13 bases between the two germline ends. In nucleotides, the CDR3 is TGTGCCAGCAGTAACACCCGGGGGGACACTGAAGCTTTCTTT. Its protein product is CASSNTRGDTEAFF.

The rearrangement links TRBV14 to TRBJ1-3; D is ambiguous. The CDR3 has 14 amino acids. The V end lost 3 bases, the J end lost 1 base, and 7 bases lay between the germline ends. The V gene's germline CDR1 is SGHDN and CDR2 FVKESK. CDR3 sequence: CASSHSPSGNTIYF. The DNA for the CDR3 is TGTGCCAGCAGCCATTCTCCGTCTGGAAACACCATATATTTT.

This chain joins TRBV5-1 and TRBJ2-3, with TRBD2 matching over 8 bases. J lost 0 bases, V lost 3 bases, and 0 bases had no gene match. Per the germline V gene, CDR1 is SGHRS and CDR2 is YFSETQ. The CDR3 totals 14 residues. The CDR3 protein is CASSSSGSTDTQYF. The DNA of the CDR3 is TGCGCCAGCAGCTCTAGCGGGAGCACAGATACGCAGTATTTT.

This clone came up a few times. V gene TRBV6-1 combines with J gene TRBJ2-1, with 9 bases aligning to TRBD2. The CDR3 is 16 residues long. V was clipped by 3 bases and J by 12 bases; unmatched bases: 15. Germline lookup yields CDR1 MNHNS and CDR2 SASEGT. The CDR3 DNA sequence: TGTGCCAGCAGTGACGGGTGGGTACGCGGGGGGGGCCGGCAGTTCTTC. As protein: CASSDGWVRGGGRQFF.

In this sample, this clone turned up a few times. The chain is built from TRBV28 and TRBJ1-4, with D hard to call. The CDR3 totals 14 residues. V was clipped by 3 bases and J by 7 bases, with 12 bases between them. Looked up from germline, CDR1 is MDHEN and CDR2 is SYDVKM. The CDR3 protein is CASSLTKLFEKLFF. CDR3 nucleotides: TGTGCCAGCAGTTTGACAAAGCTTTTTGAAAAACTGTTTTTT.

The V and J genes are TRBV29-1 and TRBJ1-4; 7 bases are a match to TRBD1. The junction had 7 bases not matched to a gene; V was cut back by 6 bases and J by 6 bases. The CDR3 extends over 13 amino acids. Germline CDR1 and CDR2: SQVTM and ANQGSEA. In nucleotides, the CDR3 is TGCAGCGTGCAACAGGGGAGGGATGAAAAACTGTTTTTT. It yields the protein CSVQQGRDEKLFF.

This clone came up a few times. This chain uses TRBV29-1 with TRBJ2-5, with TRBD1 as a possible D gene (6 bases). V lost 2 bases, J lost 6 bases, and 10 bases lay in between. The CDR3 totals 12 residues. Germline V gene lookup returns CDR1 SQVTM and CDR2 ANQGSEA. CDR3 nucleotide sequence: TGCAGCGTTGAATTGGGGGCACAGACCCAGTACTTC. Its protein product is CSVELGAQTQYF.

The V gene is TRBV4-3, the J gene TRBJ2-5; D gene unclear. Germline values: CDR1 LGHNA, CDR2 YSLEER. V gave up 1 base and J gave up 1 base, with 13 bases separating them. The CDR3 runs 16 residues. The CDR3 reads CASSQGLVGRQETQYF. CDR3 nucleotides: TGCGCCAGCAGCCAAGGTTTGGTCGGGCGCCAAGAGACCCAGTACTTC.

This clone was seen only a few times. The rearrangement uses TRBV2 and TRBJ1-5; D remains unclear. The V gene lost 1 base and the J gene lost 4 bases, with 11 bases spanning the gap. The CDR3 length is 15 residues. The germline V gene has CDR1 SNHLY and CDR2 FYNNEI. The CDR3 is CASSEGQVLNQPQHF. CDR3 nucleotide sequence: TGTGCCAGCAGTGAAGGGCAGGTCCTAAATCAGCCCCAGCATTTT. Based on the CDR3 plus reference TRBV2 and TRBJ1-5, the full variable domain is EPEVTQTPSHQVTQMGQEVILRCVPISNHLYFYWYRQILGQKVEFLVSFYNNEISEKSEIFDDQFSVERPDGSNFTLKIRSTKLEDSAMYFCASSEGQVLNQPQHFGDGTRLSIL.

The genes are TRBV7-9 and TRBJ1-1; tentative D call: TRBD1 (5 bases). Germline CDR1 and CDR2: SEHNR and FQNEAQ (reference sequence). V lost 4 bases and J lost 3, with 15 bases in between. The CDR3 sequence is 15 residues long. The CDR3 nucleotides are TGTGCCAGCAGCTCCCAAGGGCGGGGGGACACTGAAGCTTTCTTT. The encoded protein is CASSSQGRGDTEAFF.

This clone was picked up a small number of times. The chain carries TRBV29-1 and TRBJ1-2; unclear D gene. Germline values: CDR1 SQVTM, CDR2 ANQGSEA. There are 14 residues in the CDR3. The ends were cut back, 4 bases at V and 8 bases at J, with 20 bases in the middle. CDR3 residues: CSVAISQVSTGYTF. CDR3 bases: TGCAGCGTTGCTATATCTCAAGTTAGTACCGGCTACACCTTC. Full variable domain (outside the CDR3, taken from reference TRBV29-1 and TRBJ1-2): SAVISQKPSRDICQRGTSLTIQCQVDSQVTMMFWYRQQPGQSLTLIATANQGSEATYESGFVIDKFPISRPNLTFSTLTVSNMSPEDSSIYLCSVAISQVSTGYTFGSGTRLTVV.

The chain employs TRBV18 and TRBJ2-2; D not resolved. The CDR3 has 12 amino acids. Trimming shortened V by 6 bases and J by 5 bases, and 7 bases separated the two germline ends. Germline-derived CDR1 and CDR2 are KGHSH and LQKENI. The DNA of the CDR3 is TGTGCCAGCTCCGCAATGACCGGGGAGCTGTTTTTT. It encodes CASSAMTGELFF.

The chain uses TRBV30 and TRBJ1-6, with 7 bases fitting TRBD1. Germline V gene lookup returns CDR1 GTSNPN and CDR2 SVGIG (reference sequence). V lost 3 bases to trimming and J lost 7 bases; unmatched junction nucleotides: 12. CDR3 length equals 16 residues. CDR3 in amino acids: CAWRAVGTASNSPLHF. CDR3 sequence (DNA): TGTGCCTGGAGGGCCGTCGGGACAGCTTCCAATTCACCCCTCCACTTT.

As concerns this clone: The sample carries other DNA sequences with the same CDR3. The V and J genes are TRBV15 and TRBJ2-6; no firm D call. The CDR3 spans 14 residues. V lost 1 base, J lost 3 bases, and 4 bases lay in between. The germline gives CDR1 LNHNV, CDR2 YYDKDF (reference sequence). The CDR3 DNA sequence: TGTGCCACCAGCAGAGTCGGTGGGGCCAACGTCCTGACTTTC. Protein sequence: CATSRVGGANVLTF.

This chain joins TRBV30 and TRBJ2-1; TRBD2 might be the D (6 bases). The germline V and J ends were trimmed by 3 bases and 9 bases, with 15 bases remaining between them. The CDR3 is 13 residues long. The germline gives CDR1 GTSNPN, CDR2 SVGIG (reference sequence). CDR3 DNA: TGTGCCTGGAGCCCCCTTAATAGCGGTGAGCAGTTCTTC. It translates to CAWSPLNSGEQFF.

This clone has only a few counts. V usage is TRBV2 and J usage is TRBJ2-7, with 8 positions matching TRBD2. The V gene end was trimmed by 7 bases and the J gene end by 0 bases; junction bases not matched to a gene: 5. Germline V gives CDR1 SNHLY, CDR2 FYNNEI. This CDR3 has 14 residues. For the CDR3, the DNA is TGTGCCAGCATAGCGGGGCTAAACTCCTACGAGCAGTACTTC. As protein: CASIAGLNSYEQYF.

This sequence joins TRBV14 and TRBJ1-1; a possible D gene is TRBD1 (5 bases). CDR3 length equals 14 residues. Germline V gene sequence: CDR1 SGHDN, CDR2 FVKESK. V dropped 0 bases and J dropped 2 bases, with 7 bases sitting between them. CDR3 in amino acids: CASSQDRANTEAFF. Written as DNA, the CDR3 is TGTGCCAGCAGCCAAGACAGGGCCAACACTGAAGCTTTCTTT.

This clone was recorded a few times. V usage is TRBV20-1 and J usage is TRBJ2-1, with TRBD1 as a possible D gene (6 bases). The ends were cut back, 5 bases at V and 9 bases at J, with 11 bases in the middle. Germline V gene sequence: CDR1 DFQATT, CDR2 SNEGSKA (reference sequence). This CDR3 spans 11 amino acids. CDR3 sequence (DNA): TGCAGTGCTCCAGGGGCGCGTGAGCAGTTCTTC. Translating it yields CSAPGAREQFF.

V usage is TRBV30 and J usage is TRBJ2-3, with D perhaps TRBD2 (6 bases). Germline CDR1 reads GTSNPN; CDR2 reads SVGIG (reference sequence). V was trimmed by 1 base and J by 6 bases, leaving 11 bases between them. The CDR3 has 13 residues. The CDR3 DNA reads TGTGCCTGGAGTGCCGCGGAGGGGGATACGCAGTATTTT. Protein sequence: CAWSAAEGDTQYF.

This chain joins TRBV5-1 and TRBJ2-2, with 7 bases identical to TRBD1. The CDR3 length is 17 residues. V was pared by 0 bases and J by 0 bases, with 5 bases of the junction left unmatched. Germline V gene lookup returns CDR1 SGHRS and CDR2 YFSETQ. CDR3 protein: CASSLEGTATNTGELFF. The CDR3 coding sequence is TGCGCCAGCAGCTTGGAGGGGACAGCAACGAACACCGGGGAGCTGTTTTTT.

This clone was picked up a small number of times. The rearrangement joins TRBV7-6 to TRBJ2-5, with 7 bases identical to TRBD1. This CDR3 is built from 12 residues. The germline V gene has CDR1 SGHVS and CDR2 FNYEAQ. Trimming took 5 bases from V and 5 from J; bases not matched to a gene: 2. This CDR3 reads CASSTQGETQYF. The CDR3 DNA reads as TGTGCCAGCAGCACACAGGGGGAGACCCAGTACTTC.